This record concerns one T cell receptor beta chain sequence. The junction departs from germline at one end; a sequencing error may be responsible. This sample is part of a study of blood T cells in healthy people across ages. The CDR3 covers 14 residues. The use of a sample-barcoded 5' primer and a J-beta primer mix characterized a second PCR of roughly 7 to 11 cycles. TCRdb passed the 5' RACE reads through MiXCR, listing each CDR3 protein once. The sample holds approximately 800,000 distinct CDR3 sequences, 46% seen once. The sequenced sample consisted of blood. This TCR derives from an elderly man in good health. The chain links TRBV12-3 or TRBV12-4 to TRBJ2-5; TRBD2 agrees at 8 bases. CDR3 DNA sequence: TGTGCCAACAGTCCTCTAGCGGGTAAAGAGACCCAGTACTTC. Translated: CANSPLAGKETQYF.